A selection of T cell receptor beta chains follows, all from one sample in a study of sequential checkpoint blockade in melanoma. Clones were read by immunoSEQ multiplex PCR, and TCRdb kept only the in-frame ones, dropping some. The sample consists of roughly 12,000 clones, roughly 80% of them appearing once. The sequencing used CD8+ T cells sorted from blood (inferred from file names), collected from a patient given nivolumab and ipilimumab in sequence. All receptors come from a human donor with melanoma. CDR3s include the opening cysteine and the closing phenylalanine or tryptophan. A D gene is named only where the DNA matches it firmly. Clone sizes are given selectively: once, few, many, or a class where the clone is expanded.

D gene: .; clone size: .; V gene: TRBV6-5; J gene: TRBJ2-7; CDR3 protein: CASTLGTGTYEQYF; CDR3 DNA: TGTGCCAGCACCCTCGGGACTGGAACCTACGAGCAGTACTTC
D gene: .; clone size: .; V gene: TRBV6-1; J gene: TRBJ1-1; CDR3 protein: CASVQGPMNTEAFF; CDR3 DNA: TGTGCCAGCGTACAGGGACCCATGAACACTGAAGCTTTCTTT
D gene: TRBD2; clone size: .; V gene: TRBV7-9; J gene: TRBJ2-3; CDR3 protein: CASSPAGVSTDTQYF; CDR3 DNA: TGTGCCAGCAGTCCAGCGGGGGTGAGCACAGATACGCAGTATTTT
D gene: .; clone size: .; V gene: TRBV19; J gene: TRBJ1-1; CDR3 protein: CASTGGRPPGNTEAFF; CDR3 DNA: TGTGCCAGTACTGGCGGCAGGCCTCCGGGAAACACTGAAGCTTTCTTT
D gene: .; clone size: .; V gene: TRBV10-3; J gene: TRBJ2-7; CDR3 protein: CAISDGSYEQYF; CDR3 DNA: TGTGCCATCAGTGATGGCAGCTACGAGCAGTACTTC
D gene: TRBD2; clone size: .; V gene: TRBV5-8; J gene: TRBJ2-3; CDR3 protein: CASSLGASGGTDTQYF; CDR3 DNA: TGTGCCAGCAGCTTGGGGGCTAGCGGGGGCACAGATACGCAGTATTTT
D gene: .; clone size: .; V gene: TRBV6-5; J gene: TRBJ1-1; CDR3 protein: CASSFGAGDTEAFF; CDR3 DNA: TGTGCCAGCAGTTTTGGAGCGGGGGACACTGAAGCTTTCTTT
D gene: TRBD1; clone size: .; V gene: TRBV13; J gene: TRBJ2-3; CDR3 protein: CASSLGDRGSTDTQYF; CDR3 DNA: TGTGCCAGCAGCTTAGGGGACAGGGGAAGCACAGATACGCAGTATTTT
D gene: .; clone size: .; V gene: TRBV7-9; J gene: TRBJ2-3; CDR3 protein: CASSPPGISTDTQYF; CDR3 DNA: TGTGCCAGCAGCCCCCCCGGGATTAGCACAGATACGCAGTATTTT
D gene: TRBD1; clone size: .; V gene: TRBV7-9; J gene: TRBJ2-3; CDR3 protein: CASTGRGISTDTQYF; CDR3 DNA: TGTGCCAGCACCGGCAGGGGGATCAGCACAGATACGCAGTATTTT
D gene: TRBD2; clone size: .; V gene: TRBV7-9; J gene: TRBJ2-1; CDR3 protein: CASSQRTSSEQFF; CDR3 DNA: TGTGCCAGCAGCCAGAGGACTAGCAGTGAGCAGTTCTTC
D gene: TRBD2; clone size: .; V gene: TRBV5-1; J gene: TRBJ2-1; CDR3 protein: CASSFSGGYDEQFF; CDR3 DNA: TGCGCCAGCAGCTTCAGCGGGGGTTACGATGAGCAGTTCTTC
D gene: .; clone size: .; V gene: TRBV7-2; J gene: TRBJ2-7; CDR3 protein: CASSLAGQGPHEQYF; CDR3 DNA: TGTGCCAGCAGCTTAGCTGGGCAGGGTCCGCACGAGCAGTACTTC
D gene: .; clone size: .; V gene: TRBV5-4; J gene: TRBJ2-7; CDR3 protein: CASSLPPSYEQYF; CDR3 DNA: TGTGCCAGCAGCTTGCCCCCTTCCTACGAGCAGTACTTC
D gene: TRBD2; clone size: .; V gene: TRBV7-9; J gene: TRBJ2-1; CDR3 protein: CASRTLAGGFENNEQFF; CDR3 DNA: TGTGCCAGCAGAACGCTAGCGGGAGGGTTTGAGAACAATGAGCAGTTCTTC
D gene: TRBD2; clone size: .; V gene: TRBV7-8; J gene: TRBJ2-1; CDR3 protein: CASSTPSGGYNEQFF; CDR3 DNA: TGTGCCAGCAGCACTCCTAGCGGGGGCTACAATGAGCAGTTCTTC
D gene: .; clone size: .; V gene: TRBV29-1; J gene: TRBJ2-3; CDR3 protein: CSVEGWGGTDTQYF; CDR3 DNA: TGCAGCGTTGAGGGTTGGGGGGGCACAGATACGCAGTATTTT
D gene: .; clone size: few; V gene: TRBV5-6; J gene: TRBJ1-1; CDR3 protein: CASSLRGTEAFF; CDR3 DNA: TGTGCCAGCAGCTTGAGGGGCACTGAAGCTTTCTTT
D gene: .; clone size: .; V gene: TRBV4-2; J gene: TRBJ2-2; CDR3 protein: CASSPLRESTGELFF; CDR3 DNA: TGTGCCAGCAGCCCCCTGAGGGAGAGCACCGGGGAGCTGTTTTTT
D gene: .; clone size: .; V gene: TRBV27; J gene: TRBJ2-7; CDR3 protein: CASSRVPPGYEQYF; CDR3 DNA: TGTGCCAGCAGTCGGGTTCCCCCGGGGTACGAGCAGTACTTC
D gene: TRBD1; clone size: .; V gene: TRBV29-1; J gene: TRBJ1-1; CDR3 protein: CSVLPGQRNTEAFF; CDR3 DNA: TGCAGCGTGCTTCCGGGACAGCGGAACACTGAAGCTTTCTTT
D gene: .; clone size: .; V gene: TRBV11-2; J gene: TRBJ2-7; CDR3 protein: CASSFLTGVGRGEQYF; CDR3 DNA: TGTGCCAGCAGCTTTCTCACCGGCGTAGGTCGAGGCGAGCAGTACTTC
D gene: .; clone size: .; V gene: TRBV9; J gene: TRBJ1-2; CDR3 protein: CASSLKNNYGYTF; CDR3 DNA: TGTGCCAGCAGCTTAAAAAATAACTATGGCTACACCTTC
D gene: .; clone size: .; V gene: TRBV7-9; J gene: TRBJ2-5; CDR3 protein: CASRFRLWTQETQYF; CDR3 DNA: TGTGCCAGCAGATTCAGACTATGGACCCAGGAGACCCAGTACTTC
D gene: TRBD1; clone size: once; V gene: TRBV7-6; J gene: TRBJ1-6; CDR3 protein: CASSSDRQGFFSPLHF; CDR3 DNA: TGTGCCAGCAGCTCCGATCGACAGGGTTTCTTTTCACCCCTCCACTTT
D gene: .; clone size: .; V gene: TRBV19; J gene: TRBJ2-7; CDR3 protein: CASSGTAGMSYEQYF; CDR3 DNA: TGTGCCAGTAGCGGCACAGCAGGCATGTCCTACGAGCAGTACTTC